The 10 T cell receptor beta chains reported below all come from one sample, sequenced in a study of T cells expressing NK-cell markers. One entry per CDR3 protein, without DNA, is what TCRdb gives after re-calling the 5' RACE reads. Seen in this sample are about 390,000 distinct CDR3 sequences; the ten most common clones hold roughly a tenth. The source material was blood T cells: a sorted CD56 or NKG2C T cell subset, CD4+ or CD8+ T cells, or bulk PBMC T cells (not recorded which). These receptors came from a woman aged 45-60 years in good health.

The chain recombines TRBV11-2 with TRBJ2-2; the TCRdb D gene call, TRBD2, has no DNA to confirm it. This CDR3 has 16 residues. Germline CDR1 and CDR2: SGHAT and FQNNGV. The CDR3 spells CASSLVGSGMTGELFF.

The chain has TRBV29-1 and TRBJ2-3; the D call from TCRdb, TRBD1, cannot be confirmed without DNA. Germline CDR1 is SQVTM and CDR2 is ANQGSEA. This CDR3 comprises 15 residues. This CDR3 reads CSVEELGQVTDTQYF.

The chain carries TRBV7-2 and TRBJ2-7; without DNA, the TCRdb call of TRBD1 cannot be checked. Germline V gene lookup returns CDR1 SGHTA and CDR2 FQGNSA. The CDR3 sequence is 16 residues long. The CDR3 is CASSLKTGSLSYEQYF.

CDR3 loop: CASSQVGRRNEKLFF. The V and J genes are TRBV4-1 and TRBJ1-4; absent DNA, TCRdb's TRBD1 call cannot be checked. Germline CDR1 MGHRA, CDR2 YSYEKL. This CDR3 spans 15 amino acids.

This chain connects TRBV4-1 to TRBJ1-1. The CDR3 length is 15 residues. Looked up from germline, CDR1 is MGHRA and CDR2 is YSYEKL. The CDR3 loop is CASSLSAAVPTEAFF.

The CDR3 spells CSPGDWTSGNNEQFF. The chain employs TRBV29-1 and TRBJ2-1; the D call from TCRdb, TRBD2, cannot be confirmed without DNA. The CDR3 sequence is 15 residues long. The germline V gene has CDR1 SQVTM and CDR2 ANQGSEA.

The chain is built from TRBV12-3 or TRBV12-4 and TRBJ2-6. The CDR3 sequence is 14 residues long. The chain's CDR3 is CASKPGHGANVLTF.

The V and J genes are TRBV24-1 and TRBJ2-7; TCRdb lists TRBD1, though no DNA is available to test this call. CDR3 length equals 14 residues. CDR1 KGHDR and CDR2 SFDVKD come from the germline V gene. The CDR3 loop reads CATLDRESPYEQYF.

This chain links TRBV2 with TRBJ2-2; absent DNA, TCRdb's TRBD1 call cannot be checked. There are 14 residues in the CDR3. Germline assignment: CDR1 SNHLY and CDR2 FYNNEI. The CDR3 region is CASSDALGGGELFF.

The chain carries TRBV20-1 and TRBJ2-1; the D gene TCRdb calls, TRBD2, cannot be checked with no DNA. Germline CDR1 and CDR2: DFQATT and SNEGSKA (reference sequence). CDR3 size: 17 residues. The CDR3 loop is CSVQKSGLAGGFTEQFF.